Sequencing of this TCR beta chain was carried out in a study of blood T cell repertoires in COVID-19. Turning to the study itself: Collection of acute and convalescent COVID-19 samples took place in the United States, Italy and Spain. PBMCs, B-cell-depleted T cells, or T cells provided the cDNA or gDNA that made up the material.

Germline CDR1 reads SGDLS; CDR2 reads YYNGEE. Trimming pared 0 bases from V and 0 bases from J, leaving 7 bases between. This CDR3 region has 16 residues. In the original processing: Estimated nucleated cell counts came from reference gene primer amplification. Assay: immunoSEQ multiplex PCR; the TCRdb copy retains only in-frame clones and omits some. D and trimming come from the DNA, and the V and J calls and clone size come from that table. Altogether 250,000 to 350,000 clones are present, roughly 90% being singletons, with the ten largest covering more than 2%. This clone was seen just once. Sequenced material: peripheral blood. This TCR was sampled from a man between 18 and 29 years old with active or convalescent COVID-19. The genes are TRBV9 and TRBJ1-6, with D hard to call. In DNA form, the CDR3 reads TGTGCCAGCAGCGTAGGACTGAGCTCCTATAATTCACCCCTCCACTTT. It specifies CASSVGLSSYNSPLHF.